This T cell receptor beta chain was identified in a study of T cells in Graves' hyperthyroidism and ophthalmopathy. Broader study findings: Most expanded thyroid clonotypes above 0.001 recurred in blood.

In the ophthalmopathy cohort, Clinical Activity Score was at least 3, NOSPECS grade at least 4, and duration under 3 months. Patients having uncontrolled infection, another autoimmune disease, pregnancy or lactation were not included. Diagnoses were made from clinical symptoms, serum measures (thyroxine and TRAb), thyroid ultrasound and orbital computed tomography. This clonotype was recorded a few times. The antigen is not known. RNA transcripts were the template for amplifying TCR beta CDR3 regions. Carried out on the TCR CDR3, a first-round RT-PCR used the HTBI primer set. From the multiplex PCR reads, TCRdb called clonotypes with MiXCR, one entry per CDR3 protein. The data hold roughly 240,000 distinct CDR3 sequences, with about 17% observed a single time. CDR1 is SGDLS, CDR2 YYNGEE, per germline. The ends lost 3 bases at V and 2 bases at J; junction bases unmatched: 3. This CDR3 spans 16 amino acids.

The V and J genes are TRBV9 and TRBJ2-2; the match to TRBD2 covers 11 bases. The sample comprised blood. This receptor was obtained from a young woman with Graves' ophthalmopathy. This CDR3 is CASSEGTSGNTGELFF. In DNA, the CDR3 is TGTGCCAGCAGCGAGGGGACTAGCGGTAACACCGGGGAGCTGTTTTTT. The full variable domain, in which reference TRBV9 and TRBJ2-2 provide the parts outside the CDR3, is DSGVTQTPKHLITATGQRVTLRCSPRSGDLSVYWYQQSLDQGLQFLIQYYNGEERAKGNILERFSAQQFPDLHSELNLSSLELGDSALYFCASSEGTSGNTGELFFGEGSRLTVL.